This TCR beta chain is drawn from a study of blood T cell repertoires in COVID-19. The CDR3 has 15 residues. Trimming removed 4 bases at V and 4 bases at J, with 14 bases between. Per the germline V gene, CDR1 is SGHTA and CDR2 is FQGNSA. As originally analysed: Nucleated cell counts were estimated from reference gene primer amplification. Assay: immunoSEQ multiplex PCR; the TCRdb copy retains only in-frame clones and omits some. From that table come the V and J calls and clone size; the DNA was used to work out D and trimming. The profile shows hundreds of thousands of clones, roughly nine tenths of them singletons. Participants spanned ages roughly 18 to 90 years and resided in roughly 22 US areas.

Sequencing used PBMCs or T cells enriched from blood (not recorded which). This TCR was sampled from a man younger than 35 who had recovered from COVID-19. The gene calls are TRBV7-2 and TRBJ2-1, with TRBD2 as a possible D gene (7 bases). The CDR3 is CASSSKGGVYNEQFF. CDR3 nucleotide sequence: TGTGCCAGCAGCTCAAAGGGGGGGGTTTACAATGAGCAGTTCTTC. The full variable domain, in which reference TRBV7-2 and TRBJ2-1 provide the parts outside the CDR3, is GAGVSQSPSNKVTEKGKDVELRCDPISGHTALYWYRQSLGQGLEFLIYFQGNSAPDKSGLPSDRFSAERTGGSVSTLTIQRTQQEDSAVYLCASSSKGGVYNEQFFGPGTRLTVL.